The 26 T cell receptor beta chains given below trace back to one sample, sequenced in a study of vaccination effects on CD4 cells after COVID-19. No antigen has been identified for these receptors. Antigen-specific CD4+ T cell clonotypes were called by their expansion after viral peptide-pool culture in ViraFEST. Culture lasted roughly 9 days before CD4+ T cell isolation. This table comes from immunoSEQ multiplex PCR, and its TCRdb copy is limited to in-frame clones, with some not included. The sample shows more than 30,000 clones, 55% to 75% of them seen only once. This material consisted of CD4+ T cells from PBMCs cultured with HCoV-229E spike peptides, taken before COVID-19 vaccination. The receptors originated from a human donor who received a COVID-19 vaccine.

This clone has only a few counts. The rearrangement joins TRBV5-1 to TRBJ1-1; 8 nucleotides align to TRBD1. Per the germline V gene, CDR1 is SGHRS and CDR2 is YFSETQ. The CDR3 totals 16 residues. J was trimmed by 4 bases and V by 4 bases; bases with no gene match: 12. The CDR3 sequence is CASSLTPPGGGTEAFF. The CDR3 DNA follows: TGCGCCAGCAGCCTCACCCCCCCAGGGGGCGGCACTGAAGCTTTCTTT. Looking up the rest from reference TRBV5-1 and TRBJ1-1 gives the full variable domain: KAGVTQTPRYLIKTRGQQVTLSCSPISGHRSVSWYQQTPGQGLQFLFEYFSETQRNKGNFPGRFSGRQFSNSRSEMNVSTLELGDSALYLCASSLTPPGGGTEAFFGQGTRLTVV.

The chain combines TRBV4-1 with TRBJ2-1; 11 bases are shared with TRBD2. CDR3 length: 16 residues. J lost 3 bases, V lost 4 bases, and 5 bases had no gene match. Germline CDR1 reads MGHRA; CDR2 reads YSYEKL. The CDR3 nucleotides are TGCGCCAGCAGCCCCCGGACTAGCGGGCTCTACAATGAGCAGTTCTTC. Translated: CASSPRTSGLYNEQFF.

The chain uses TRBV4-1 and TRBJ1-5, with 7 bases aligning to TRBD1. The CDR3 extends over 15 amino acids. Trimming took 3 bases from V and 3 from J; bases not matched to a gene: 5. CDR1 and CDR2 from the germline V gene are MGHRA and YSYEKL. The CDR3 is CASSQADRDNQPQHF. CDR3 sequence (DNA): TGCGCCAGCAGCCAGGCTGACAGGGACAATCAGCCCCAGCATTTT.

The chain carries TRBV4-3 and TRBJ1-3, with D uncertain. CDR3 length: 15 residues. Germline V gene data show CDR1 as LGHNA and CDR2 as YSLEER. V lost 0 bases and J 4 bases, leaving 10 bases between the germline ends. The CDR3 DNA reads as TGCGCCAGCAGCCAAGATCCCCAGTCAGGAAACACCATATATTTT. This gives the protein CASSQDPQSGNTIYF.

This chain uses TRBV20-1 with TRBJ1-4; D uncertain. CDR3 size: 13 residues. The V gene lost 3 bases and the J gene lost 7 bases, with 12 bases spanning the gap. Germline loops: CDR1 DFQATT, CDR2 SNEGSKA (reference sequence). The CDR3 protein is CSASLAGREKLFF. The CDR3 DNA reads TGCAGTGCTAGTCTCGCGGGTCGTGAAAAACTGTTTTTT.

The V and J genes are TRBV6-6 and TRBJ1-2; TRBD1 agrees at 7 bases. The trim removed 6 bases at V and 2 bases at J, leaving 3 bases unmatched. Germline-derived CDR1 and CDR2 are MNHNY and SVGAGI (reference sequence). The CDR3 contains 13 residues. The CDR3 spells CASRQGQNYGYTF. The CDR3 region has the DNA TGTGCCAGCAGGCAGGGACAGAACTATGGCTACACCTTC.

This clone was observed a few times. CDR3 sequence (DNA): TGCGCCAGCAGCCAAGATGGCTCAGGGGTTTGGGGCTACACCTTC. This encodes CASSQDGSGVWGYTF. The rearrangement links TRBV4-3 to TRBJ1-2, with a possible D match to TRBD1 (6 bases). CDR1 and CDR2 from the germline V gene are LGHNA and YSLEER. V dropped 0 bases and J dropped 8 bases, with 16 bases sitting between them. The CDR3 has 15 residues.

This chain uses TRBV6-5 with TRBJ1-2; no clear D gene. Germline V gene lookup returns CDR1 MNHEY and CDR2 SVGAGI. V was trimmed by 6 bases and J by 9 bases, leaving 20 bases between them. The CDR3 runs 14 residues. CDR3 DNA: TGTGCCAGCAGGCGGTTTTCAGAAGAAGGGAGCTACACCTTC. Protein product: CASRRFSEEGSYTF.

The rearrangement joins TRBV3-1 (or the pseudogene TRBV3-2) to TRBJ2-7; TRBD1 aligns across 8 bases. The V segment lost 3 bases and the J segment 12 bases; nucleotides outside the gene matches: 10. CDR3 length: 13 residues. The germline V gene encodes CDR1 LGHDT and CDR2 YNNKEL (reference sequence). DNA for the CDR3: TGTGCCAGCAGCCAGGGCGCAGGGGGCCGTCTGTACTTC. Amino acid sequence: CASSQGAGGRLYF.

The chain uses TRBV25-1 and TRBJ1-2; 10 positions match TRBD1. V lost 5 bases and J lost 2; bases outside the gene matches: 5. CDR3 size: 15 residues. The germline gives CDR1 MGHDK, CDR2 SYGVNS. CDR3 coding DNA: TGTGCCAGCAGTCCTCCGGGACAGGGGAACTATGGCTACACCTTC. It specifies CASSPPGQGNYGYTF.

At least ten counts were recorded for this clone. This sequence joins TRBV27 and TRBJ1-2, with D maybe TRBD1 (5 bases). Trimming cost V 5 bases and J 4 bases, with 17 bases left between them. The CDR3 totals 15 residues. Germline V gene sequence: CDR1 MNHEY, CDR2 SMNVEV (reference sequence). The DNA for the CDR3 is TGTGCCAGCAGTCCCGCCTTCGGGACGGCCTATGGCTACACCTTC. Amino acid sequence: CASSPAFGTAYGYTF.

The chain couples TRBV25-1 to TRBJ2-2; weak D call: TRBD1 (6 bases). The CDR3 is 14 amino acids. Looked up from germline, CDR1 is MGHDK and CDR2 is SYGVNS. Trimming cost V 7 bases and J 1 base, with 10 bases left between them. CDR3 loop: CASNRDMNTGELFF. Written as DNA, the CDR3 is TGTGCCAGCAACAGGGACATGAACACCGGGGAGCTGTTTTTT.

There are a few counts of this clone. The chain links TRBV7-8 to TRBJ1-2; 8 nucleotides match TRBD1. The CDR3 runs 14 residues. CDR1 is SGHVS and CDR2 is FQNEAQ in the germline V gene. The junction had 5 bases not matched to a gene; V was cut back by 4 bases and J by 4 bases. DNA for the CDR3: TGTGCCAGCAGCTCGCAGGGGGCAGTCTATGGCTACACCTTC. Protein sequence: CASSSQGAVYGYTF.

The chain has TRBV5-1 and TRBJ1-1; D is ambiguous. The V gene lost 4 bases and the J gene lost 3 bases, with 13 bases spanning the gap. The CDR3 covers 14 residues. CDR1 is SGHRS and CDR2 is YFSETQ in the germline V gene. CDR3 sequence (DNA): TGCGCCAGCAGCCGCGGGTCTCGAGACACTGAAGCTTTCTTT. This encodes CASSRGSRDTEAFF. Supplemented by reference TRBV5-1 and TRBJ1-1, the full variable domain reads KAGVTQTPRYLIKTRGQQVTLSCSPISGHRSVSWYQQTPGQGLQFLFEYFSETQRNKGNFPGRFSGRQFSNSRSEMNVSTLELGDSALYLCASSRGSRDTEAFFGQGTRLTVV.

This chain uses TRBV13 with TRBJ2-1; TRBD2 matches at 8 bases. This CDR3 has 15 residues. CDR1 and CDR2 from the germline V gene are PRHDT and FYEKMQ (reference sequence). V shed 2 bases and J 4 bases; nucleotides not matched to a gene: 4. CDR3 DNA: TGTGCCAGCAGCTTAAGGCGGGGGGATTACAATGAGCAGTTCTTC. Amino acid sequence: CASSLRRGDYNEQFF.

The J gene is TRBJ1-1, the V gene TRBV4-3; D gene uncertain. Between the trimmed V and J ends, which lost 0 bases and 2 bases, there was a span of 4 bases. CDR3 length: 13 residues. CDR1 and CDR2 from the germline V gene are LGHNA and YSLEER. CDR3 in DNA: TGCGCCAGCAGCCAAGACCTAAACACTGAAGCTTTCTTT. Translated, it gives CASSQDLNTEAFF.

This rearrangement joins TRBV20-1 to TRBJ2-5; TRBD2 is a possible D gene (6 bases). Trimming took 5 bases from V and 5 from J, leaving 6 bases between them. The germline V gene has CDR1 DFQATT and CDR2 SNEGSKA (reference sequence). The CDR3 consists of 10 residues. The CDR3 is CSAGRETQYF. CDR3 nucleotides: TGCAGTGCTGGGAGGGAGACCCAGTACTTC.

V and J are TRBV27 and TRBJ1-2; TRBD1 aligns across 9 bases. Looked up from germline, CDR1 is MNHEY and CDR2 is SMNVEV (reference sequence). With 0 bases clipped from V and 8 bases from J, the junction kept 4 bases outside the gene matches. The CDR3 has 14 amino acids. The CDR3 DNA reads TGTGCCAGCAGTTTATCGGACAGGGGTACGGGCTACACCTTC. Its translation: CASSLSDRGTGYTF.

The chain is built from TRBV25-1 and TRBJ2-7; the match to TRBD1 covers 7 bases. This CDR3 has 15 residues. Germline assignment: CDR1 MGHDK and CDR2 SYGVNS. V trimming: 5 bases; J trimming: 5 bases; junction bases outside the gene matches: 12. The CDR3 nucleotides are TGTGCCAGCAGTAGAACAGAGACAGGGTCGGACGAGCAGTACTTC. Residues: CASSRTETGSDEQYF.

This chain uses TRBV4-2 with TRBJ2-4, with 9 bases that match TRBD2. V lost 4 bases to trimming and J lost 6 bases; unmatched junction nucleotides: 10. CDR3 length equals 16 residues. Germline CDR1 is LGHNA and CDR2 is YNFKEQ. CDR3 in amino acids: CASSPNPGLAVNIQYF. The CDR3, as DNA: TGTGCCAGCAGCCCTAATCCGGGACTAGCTGTAAACATTCAGTACTTC.

This sequence joins TRBV13 and TRBJ2-7; 8 bases match TRBD2. The CDR3 loop spans 14 amino acids. CDR1 and CDR2 (germline): PRHDT, FYEKMQ (reference sequence). J was trimmed by 2 bases and V by 3 bases; bases with no gene match: 3. CDR3 coding DNA: TGTGCCAGCAGCTTGAGCGGGGGTGCCTACGAGCAGTACTTC. Amino acids: CASSLSGGAYEQYF.

The chain is built from TRBV20-1 and TRBJ1-4; unclear D gene. The length of the CDR3 is 11 residues. V lost 1 base, J lost 7 bases, and 4 bases lay in between. Germline loops: CDR1 DFQATT, CDR2 SNEGSKA (reference sequence). The CDR3 spells CSARGGEKLFF. The CDR3 region has the DNA TGCAGTGCTAGAGGGGGTGAAAAACTGTTTTTT.

The V and J genes are TRBV29-1 and TRBJ2-1; 10 bases are shared with TRBD2. The CDR3 has 13 residues. Trimming cost V 7 bases and J 9 bases; bases outside gene matches: 9. Germline loops: CDR1 SQVTM, CDR2 ANQGSEA. The CDR3 protein is CSGLAGGRGEQFF. Written as DNA, the CDR3 is TGCAGCGGCTTAGCGGGGGGCCGGGGTGAGCAGTTCTTC.

The chain couples TRBV11-2 to TRBJ2-7; 14 bases line up with TRBD2. This CDR3 has 15 residues. The junction had 4 bases not matched to a gene; V was cut back by 4 bases and J by 5 bases. Germline CDR1 reads SGHAT; CDR2 reads FQNNGV. The CDR3, as DNA: TGTGCCAGCAGCTCGACTAGCGGGGGGGGCCACGAGCAGTACTTC. Its translation is CASSSTSGGGHEQYF.

Concerning this clone itself: This same CDR3 is encoded by further DNA sequences in the sample. The CDR3 sequence: CAWSRDGYTF. The CDR3 coding sequence is TGTGCCTGGAGTAGAGATGGCTACACCTTC. The chain links TRBV30 to TRBJ1-2; D remains ambiguous. Germline assignment: CDR1 GTSNPN and CDR2 SVGIG (reference sequence). V dropped 2 bases and J dropped 6 bases, with 4 bases sitting between them. CDR3 length: 10 residues.

V usage is TRBV4-3 and J usage is TRBJ1-6, with unresolved D. This CDR3 is built from 14 residues. V was clipped by 5 bases and J by 7 bases, with 12 bases between them. Germline V gene sequence: CDR1 LGHNA, CDR2 YSLEER. The CDR3: CASSYGPLNSPLHF. The CDR3, as DNA: TGCGCCAGCAGCTACGGACCGCTAAATTCACCCCTCCACTTT.